This T cell receptor (beta chain) came from a study of CD8+ T cells in alopecia areata. For the study at large: Twice a day, 5 to 10 mg of oral tofacitinib was administered to treated patients. Tofacitinib was given for 6 to 18 months, then stopped for 6 months. Study-wide findings and caveats: It was observed that many expanded lesional clones persisted in scalp and blood during tofacitinib. Elevated clonality characterized lesional scalp relative to normal scalp, particularly in alopecia totalis/universalis.

Described treatment: oral pan-JAK inhibitor, 5-10 mg twice daily. Deletions cut 6 bases from V and 0 bases from J, with 8 bases between. The germline V gene encodes CDR1 MRHNA and CDR2 SNTAGT. There are 13 residues in the CDR3. For this clone: The antigen is unknown.

Extraction and reverse transcription of RNA yielded cDNA as the sequencing template. Clones were read by immunoSEQ multiplex PCR, and TCRdb kept only the in-frame ones, dropping some. The table lists some 190,000 clones, more than 60% of them singletons, with about 1.2% in the top ten. This sequence was found in a human donor with alopecia areata. The specimen comprised CD4+ T cells sorted from blood, sampled between weeks 44 and 45, from a patient treated with tofacitinib. The chain employs TRBV6-4 and TRBJ1-2; D is unclear. For the CDR3, the DNA is TGTGCCAGCAGGGCAGCGACTAACTATGGCTACACCTTC. It specifies CASRAATNYGYTF.